These 22 T cell receptor beta chains originate from one sample sequenced in a study of CD8+CD57+ T cells in acquired aplastic anemia. Individuals selected for sequencing had exhibited CD8+CD57+ cell expansion on flow cytometry. Genomic DNA acted as the template from which TCR beta VDJ combination and CDR3 sequence profiling were carried out. One entry per CDR3 protein results from TCRdb running MiXCR on the reads. Here the sample spans around 170,000 distinct CDR3 sequences, more than 45% being singletons. Sequenced material: sorted CD4+, CD8+, or CD8+CD57+ T cells (not recorded which) from PBMCs. Receptor source: a human donor with aplastic anemia.

The table lists this clonotype with many counts. The chain has TRBV7-9 and TRBJ2-7; maybe TRBD2 (6 bases). The germline gives CDR1 SEHNR, CDR2 FQNEAQ (reference sequence). CDR3 size: 13 residues. The germline V and J ends were trimmed by 5 bases and 2 bases, with 10 bases remaining between them. The CDR3 DNA reads as TGTGCCAGCAGCCCAACTAGCACCTACGAGCAGTACTTC. It yields the protein CASSPTSTYEQYF.

V is TRBV20-1 and J is TRBJ2-7; 15 nucleotides agree with TRBD2. This CDR3 region has 16 residues. In germline, CDR1 is DFQATT, CDR2 SNEGSKA (reference sequence). J lost 2 bases, V lost 5 bases, and 7 bases had no gene match. CDR3 in DNA: TGCAGTGCTCGTAGGACTAGCGGGGGGGCTCCCTACGAGCAGTACTTC. It yields the protein CSARRTSGGAPYEQYF.

The sample holds a few counts of this clonotype. CDR3 DNA: TGTGCCATCAGTGGAGGGGGCGCTGGAAACACCATATATTTT. Residues: CAISGGGAGNTIYF. This chain uses TRBV10-3 with TRBJ1-3; 7 bases match TRBD1. The CDR3 has 14 residues. Trimming cost V 4 bases and J 2 bases; bases outside gene matches: 2. Germline-derived CDR1 and CDR2 are ENHRY and SYGVKD.

This clonotype was observed a handful of times. This rearrangement joins TRBV25-1 to TRBJ2-5; weak D call: TRBD1 (6 bases). V was shortened by 3 bases and J by 9 bases, with 23 bases between the two germline ends. CDR1 is MGHDK, CDR2 SYGVNS, per germline. The CDR3 length is 16 residues. The CDR3 loop reads CASSEGAIVWGAAQYF. The CDR3 nucleotides read TGTGCCAGCAGTGAGGGGGCTATCGTTTGGGGCGCGGCCCAGTACTTC.

The rearrangement links TRBV9 to TRBJ2-7, with D hard to call. CDR3 length: 12 residues. V lost 3 bases to trimming and J lost 0 bases, with 4 bases between them. Germline values: CDR1 SGDLS, CDR2 YYNGEE. CDR3 amino acids: CASSDDSYEQYF. In DNA form, the CDR3 reads TGTGCCAGCAGCGATGACTCCTACGAGCAGTACTTC.

This clonotype occurred many times. The J gene is TRBJ2-3, the V gene TRBV2; TRBD2 matches 9 bases. The ends lost 3 bases at V and 4 bases at J; junction bases unmatched: 2. Germline V lookup: CDR1 SNHLY, CDR2 FYNNEI. This CDR3 comprises 14 residues. For the CDR3, the DNA is TGTGCCAGCAGTGAGGTAGCGGGAGCAGATACGCAGTATTTT. Translation: CASSEVAGADTQYF.

This sequence joins TRBV29-1 and TRBJ1-2; 9 nucleotides align to TRBD1. Germline V lookup: CDR1 SQVTM, CDR2 ANQGSEA. This CDR3 is 13 amino acids long. Trimming removed 0 bases from V and 9 bases from J; junction bases left unmatched: 5. CDR3 loop: CSVEDYGTGSYTF. The CDR3 DNA is TGCAGCGTTGAAGATTACGGGACAGGGAGCTACACCTTC.

The CDR3 protein is CASSPAGTQNSPLHF. CDR3 DNA: TGTGCCAGCTCACCGGCGGGGACACAGAATTCACCCCTCCACTTT. The gene calls are TRBV18 and TRBJ1-6; maybe TRBD1 (6 bases). Trimming removed 3 bases at V and 7 bases at J, with 13 bases between. This CDR3 contains 15 residues. Germline-derived CDR1 and CDR2 are KGHSH and LQKENI.

On this clonotype: A much larger clone differs by one base, so this may be a read error. The chain is built from TRBV7-9 and TRBJ2-5, with no clear D. CDR3 length: 14 residues. Trimming shortened V by 4 bases and J by 1 base, and 10 bases separated the two germline ends. The germline V gene encodes CDR1 SEHNR and CDR2 FQNEAQ (reference sequence). CDR3 sequence reads: CASSSIGIQETQYF. The CDR3 nucleotides are TGTGCCAGCAGCTCCATAGGGATCCAAGAGACCCAGTACTTC.

The chain joins TRBV24-1 to TRBJ2-3; D gene unclear. The CDR3 covers 14 residues. The V gene's germline CDR1 is KGHDR and CDR2 SFDVKD. Between the trimmed V and J ends, which lost 4 bases and 0 bases, there was a span of 7 bases. The CDR3 protein is CATSDRTSTDTQYF. As DNA, the CDR3 is TGTGCCACCAGTGACCGAACTAGCACAGATACGCAGTATTTT.

The gene calls are TRBV24-1 and TRBJ2-7, with a possible D match to TRBD1 (5 bases). The CDR3 runs 15 residues. Germline V CDR1 and CDR2: KGHDR, SFDVKD. V was pared by 7 bases and J by 3 bases, with 18 bases between. The CDR3 spells CATRPIEGAGYEQYF. DNA for the CDR3: TGTGCCACCAGACCAATAGAAGGGGCCGGCTACGAGCAGTACTTC.

This clonotype was recorded once. At one end the junction does not follow the germline gene, possibly because of a read error. This chain connects TRBV7-3 to TRBJ2-7; maybe TRBD1 (6 bases). CDR1 is SGHTA, CDR2 FQGTGA, per germline. This CDR3 comprises 16 residues. CDR3 DNA: TGTGCCAGCTCACCACAAGGGACACCCAGCTCCTACAAGCAGTACTTC. Translated, it gives CASSPQGTPSSYKQYF.

The V and J genes are TRBV12-3 or TRBV12-4 and TRBJ2-7, with D tentatively TRBD2 (6 bases). This CDR3 is built from 13 residues. Trimming left V 1 base short and J 3 bases short, with 7 bases between. The CDR3 DNA follows: TGTGCCAGCAGTTTAGGGGGGGTCTACGAGCAGTACTTC. It is translated as CASSLGGVYEQYF.

This chain uses TRBV19 with TRBJ2-7; D possibly matches TRBD1 or TRBD2 (5 bases each). Germline lookup yields CDR1 LNHDA and CDR2 SQIVND (reference sequence). V lost 5 bases to trimming and J lost 1 base, with 12 bases between them. The CDR3 extends over 14 amino acids. CDR3 residues: CASSLSGRSYEQYF. The DNA of the CDR3 is TGTGCCAGTAGTCTGTCGGGACGATCCTACGAGCAGTACTTC.

This clonotype was seen ten or more times. CDR3 coding DNA: TGTGCCAGCAGTTTCCGGGCCGAGCAGTACTTC. This gives the protein CASSFRAEQYF. This chain connects TRBV12-3 or TRBV12-4 to TRBJ2-7; unclear D gene. The CDR3 extends over 11 amino acids. Trimming took 3 bases from V and 6 from J, leaving 6 bases between them.

Ten or more counts support this clonotype. The chain employs TRBV11-1 and TRBJ1-3; D gene unclear. Looked up from germline, CDR1 is SGHAT and CDR2 is FQDESV (reference sequence). This CDR3 is built from 17 residues. The V and J ends lost 1 base and 2 bases respectively, with 15 bases between them. The CDR3 is CASSLVRSERPGNTIYF. CDR3 DNA sequence: TGTGCCAGCAGCTTAGTTCGGTCCGAAAGACCTGGAAACACCATATATTTT.

Ten or more counts support this clonotype. This sequence joins TRBV20-1 and TRBJ2-3, with TRBD1 matching 8 bases. J was trimmed by 5 bases and V by 5 bases; bases with no gene match: 15. The CDR3 sequence is 16 residues long. Looked up from germline, CDR1 is DFQATT and CDR2 is SNEGSKA (reference sequence). CDR3 sequence reads: CSAFIISGGAGDTQYF. The CDR3 bases are TGCAGTGCTTTTATCATCTCAGGGGGCGCTGGAGATACGCAGTATTTT.

This chain connects TRBV12-3 or TRBV12-4 to TRBJ2-6; D gene uncertain. Trimming cost V 2 bases and J 1 base, with 3 bases left between them. This CDR3 has 14 residues. Here the CDR3 reads CASSLRSGANVLTF. Written as DNA, the CDR3 is TGTGCCAGCAGTTTAAGGTCTGGGGCCAACGTCCTGACTTTC.

This clonotype was seen repeatedly, ten times or more. CDR3 in DNA: TGCAGCGGTAGGACAGGCGGTTATGGCTACACCTTC. It is translated as CSGRTGGYGYTF. The chain joins TRBV29-1 to TRBJ1-2; TRBD1 agrees at 7 bases. The V gene's germline CDR1 is SQVTM and CDR2 ANQGSEA. Trimming at V came to 7 bases and at J to 5 bases, leaving 7 bases not matched to a gene. The CDR3 loop spans 12 amino acids.

The chain has TRBV7-7 and TRBJ2-2; TRBD2 matches at 7 bases. The V gene end was trimmed by 2 bases and the J gene end by 4 bases; junction bases not matched to a gene: 1. CDR3 length equals 14 residues. From germline, CDR1 is SSHAT and CDR2 FNYEAQ (reference sequence). The DNA of the CDR3 is TGTGCCAGCAGCTTAACTAGCGCCACCGGGGAGCTGTTTTTT. Translated, it gives CASSLTSATGELFF.

The chain links TRBV7-3 to TRBJ2-7; D is unclear. Trimming removed 5 bases from V and 6 bases from J, with 14 bases in between. CDR1 is SGHTA and CDR2 is FQGTGA in the germline V gene. The CDR3 sequence is 13 residues long. DNA for the CDR3: TGTGCCAGCAGCCAATCGGAGTACGGCGAGCAGTACTTC. Amino acids: CASSQSEYGEQYF.

This clonotype was observed a few times. The chain recombines TRBV10-3 with TRBJ2-7; 10 bases are a match to TRBD2. The CDR3 contains 14 residues. CDR1 ENHRY and CDR2 SYGVKD come from the germline V gene. V was pared by 4 bases and J by 3 bases, with 3 bases of the junction left unmatched. CDR3 DNA: TGTGCCATCAGTGGGACTAGCGGAGACTACGAGCAGTACTTC. This codes for CAISGTSGDYEQYF.